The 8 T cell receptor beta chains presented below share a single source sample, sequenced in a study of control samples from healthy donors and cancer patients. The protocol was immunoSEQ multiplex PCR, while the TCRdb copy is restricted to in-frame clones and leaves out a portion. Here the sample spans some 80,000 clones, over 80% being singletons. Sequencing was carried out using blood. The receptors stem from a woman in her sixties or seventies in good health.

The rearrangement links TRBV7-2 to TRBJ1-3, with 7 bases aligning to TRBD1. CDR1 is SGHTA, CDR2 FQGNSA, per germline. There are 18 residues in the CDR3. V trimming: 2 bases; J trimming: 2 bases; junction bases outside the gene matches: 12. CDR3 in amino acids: CASSLNPNADRAGNTIYF. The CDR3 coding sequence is TGTGCCAGCAGCTTAAACCCTAATGCCGACAGGGCTGGAAACACCATATATTTT.

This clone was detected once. The CDR3 here is CASSLATDALDEQFF. In DNA form, the CDR3 reads TGCGCCAGCAGCTTGGCGACAGACGCCTTGGATGAGCAGTTCTTC. The chain uses TRBV5-1 and TRBJ2-1; D perhaps matches TRBD1 (5 bases). The CDR3 has 15 amino acids. Between the trimmed V and J ends, which lost 0 bases and 8 bases, there was a span of 15 bases. Germline V gene data show CDR1 as SGHRS and CDR2 as YFSETQ.

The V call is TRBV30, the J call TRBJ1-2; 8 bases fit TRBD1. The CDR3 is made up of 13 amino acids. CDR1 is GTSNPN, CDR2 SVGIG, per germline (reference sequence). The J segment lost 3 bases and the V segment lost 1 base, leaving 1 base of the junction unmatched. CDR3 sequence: CAWSDRGYYGYTF. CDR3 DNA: TGTGCCTGGAGTGACAGGGGGTACTATGGCTACACCTTC.

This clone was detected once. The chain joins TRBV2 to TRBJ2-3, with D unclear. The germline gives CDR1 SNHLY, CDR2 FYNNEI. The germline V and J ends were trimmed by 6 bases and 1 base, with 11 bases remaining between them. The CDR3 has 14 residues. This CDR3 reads CASRRELGTDTQYF. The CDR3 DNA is TGTGCCAGCAGAAGGGAATTGGGCACAGATACGCAGTATTTT.

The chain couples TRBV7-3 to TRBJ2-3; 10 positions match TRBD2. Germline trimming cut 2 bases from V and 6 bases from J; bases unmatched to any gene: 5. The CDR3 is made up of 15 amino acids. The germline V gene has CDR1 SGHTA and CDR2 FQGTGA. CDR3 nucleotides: TGTGCCAGCAGCTTAGGGGGGACTAGCGTCGATACGCAGTATTTT. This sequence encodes CASSLGGTSVDTQYF.

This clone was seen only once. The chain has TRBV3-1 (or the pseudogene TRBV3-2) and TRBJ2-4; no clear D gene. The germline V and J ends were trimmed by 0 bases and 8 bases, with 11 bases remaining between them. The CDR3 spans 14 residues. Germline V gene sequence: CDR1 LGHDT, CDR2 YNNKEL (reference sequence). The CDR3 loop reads CASSQDSPGDIQYF. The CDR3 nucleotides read TGTGCCAGCAGCCAAGACTCCCCGGGTGACATTCAGTACTTC.

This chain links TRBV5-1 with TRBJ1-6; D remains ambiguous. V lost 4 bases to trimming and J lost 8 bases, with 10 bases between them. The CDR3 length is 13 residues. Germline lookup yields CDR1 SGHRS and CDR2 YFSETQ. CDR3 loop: CASSQFEDSPLHF. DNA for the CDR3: TGCGCCAGCAGCCAGTTTGAGGATTCACCCCTCCACTTT.

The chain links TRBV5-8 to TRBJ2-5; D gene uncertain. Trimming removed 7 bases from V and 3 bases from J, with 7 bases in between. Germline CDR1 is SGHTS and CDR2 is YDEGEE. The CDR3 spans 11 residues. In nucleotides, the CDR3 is TGTGCCAGCCTGCAGGAAGAGACCCAGTACTTC. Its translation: CASLQEETQYF.